These 26 T cell receptor beta chains were sequenced from one sample in a study of blood T cell repertoires in COVID-19. Sequencing used immunoSEQ multiplex PCR; TCRdb keeps in-frame clones, though not all of them. The data show about 70,000 clones, with 80% seen just once and roughly 18% held by the top ten. The specimen sequenced was peripheral blood. The receptors here all came from a man between 65 and 85 years old who had recovered from COVID-19.

This clone was observed a handful of times. V usage is TRBV9 and J usage is TRBJ1-4, with D maybe TRBD1 (5 bases). Germline V gene data show CDR1 as SGDLS and CDR2 as YYNGEE. This CDR3 has 15 amino acids. Trimming took off 4 bases at V and 1 base at J, with 11 bases between the two ends. The CDR3 nucleotides read TGTGCCAGCAGCCAGCAAGGGGTAACTAATGAAAAACTGTTTTTT. Residues: CASSQQGVTNEKLFF.

This clone was counted only a few times. The J gene is TRBJ2-7, the V gene TRBV19; D is unresolved. Germline CDR1 is LNHDA and CDR2 is SQIVND (reference sequence). V was clipped by 5 bases and J by 6 bases, with 8 bases between them. The CDR3 spans 11 residues. DNA for the CDR3: TGTGCCAGTAGTGGTGACACCGAGCAGTACTTC. Translated, it gives CASSGDTEQYF.

This clone was seen a handful of times. The CDR3 reads CASHWTGSEKLFF. In DNA form, the CDR3 reads TGTGCCAGCCACTGGACAGGTAGTGAAAAACTGTTTTTT. The J gene is TRBJ1-4, the V gene TRBV28, with TRBD1 matching 7 bases. Germline CDR1 and CDR2: MDHEN and SYDVKM. This CDR3 contains 13 residues. The V and J ends lost 8 bases and 7 bases, in that order; junction bases with no gene match: 7.

The chain combines TRBV19 with TRBJ1-5; D gene unclear. CDR3 length: 15 residues. Germline CDR1 is LNHDA and CDR2 is SQIVND (reference sequence). Trimming left V 9 bases short and J 3 bases short, with 18 bases between. The CDR3 bases are TGTGCCAGCCAGCCCGTGGCAGGTTACAATCAGCCCCAGCATTTT. Translation gives CASQPVAGYNQPQHF.

The chain couples TRBV7-2 to TRBJ2-7; no clear D. Germline CDR1 and CDR2: SGHTA and FQGNSA. This CDR3 region has 13 residues. V lost 4 bases and J lost 0, with 7 bases in between. Here the CDR3 reads CASSSPNSYEQYF. DNA of the CDR3: TGTGCCAGCAGCTCCCCTAACTCCTACGAGCAGTACTTC.

The chain combines TRBV6-4 with TRBJ2-7; 7 bases align to TRBD1. The CDR3 has 16 amino acids. Germline CDR1 is MRHNA and CDR2 is SNTAGT. V dropped 8 bases and J dropped 0; count of bases not matched to a gene: 13. The CDR3 DNA is TGTGCCAGCGGATGCGAACAGGGGACAGCCTCCTACGAGCAGTACTTC. Amino acid sequence: CASGCEQGTASYEQYF.

V and J are TRBV6-5 and TRBJ2-7; 8 nucleotides agree with TRBD2. Trimming at V came to 7 bases and at J to 2 bases, leaving 4 bases not matched to a gene. CDR3 length: 13 residues. The germline V gene encodes CDR1 MNHEY and CDR2 SVGAGI. CDR3 amino acids: CASTGGVAYEQYF. CDR3 in DNA: TGTGCCAGCACCGGGGGGGTCGCCTACGAGCAGTACTTC.

The V gene is TRBV11-3, the J gene TRBJ1-2, with 8 bases fitting TRBD1. V lost 5 bases to trimming and J lost 0 bases; unmatched junction nucleotides: 2. CDR3 length equals 14 residues. Germline lookup yields CDR1 SGHNT and CDR2 YENEEA. The CDR3, as DNA: TGTGCCAGCAGCGACAGGGGACCTAACTATGGCTACACCTTC. Protein sequence: CASSDRGPNYGYTF.

The J gene is TRBJ2-5, the V gene TRBV28; possibly TRBD2 for D (7 bases). This CDR3 spans 16 amino acids. V gave up 6 bases and J gave up 4 bases, with 21 bases separating them. Looked up from germline, CDR1 is MDHEN and CDR2 is SYDVKM. In nucleotides, the CDR3 is TGTGCCAGCAGCTCCCTAGGGGGGGCGCTTGGAGAGACCCAGTACTTC. Encoded protein: CASSSLGGALGETQYF. The whole variable domain, remainder taken from reference TRBV28 and TRBJ2-5, is DVKVTQSSRYLVKRTGEKVFLECVQDMDHENMFWYRQDPGLGLRLIYFSYDVKMKEKGDIPEGYSVSREKKERFSLILESASTNQTSMYLCASSSLGGALGETQYFGPGTRLLVL.

The chain recombines TRBV29-1 with TRBJ1-4, with 7 positions matching TRBD1. Germline CDR1 is SQVTM and CDR2 is ANQGSEA. The CDR3 runs 13 residues. V gave up 4 bases and J gave up 5 bases; unmatched junction bases: 4. The CDR3, as DNA: TGCAGCGTTGGAGAGGGGGCAAATGAAAAACTGTTTTTT. Translated: CSVGEGANEKLFF.

The V call is TRBV29-1, the J call TRBJ1-1, with no clear D. Trimming took 3 bases from V and 4 from J, leaving 9 bases between them. The CDR3 runs to 12 residues. Germline V gives CDR1 SQVTM, CDR2 ANQGSEA. In DNA, the CDR3 is TGCAGCGTTGAGTACTCCGGCACTGAAGCTTTCTTT. Its protein product is CSVEYSGTEAFF.

This clone was seen only once. The CDR3 nucleotides read TGTGCCAGCAGTCGAGGCGGGGCCAGAGAAGCTTTCTTT. Translation gives CASSRGGAREAFF. The chain couples TRBV7-9 to TRBJ1-1; a weak D match, TRBD1 (5 bases). Germline-derived CDR1 and CDR2 are SEHNR and FQNEAQ (reference sequence). CDR3 length: 13 residues. V was clipped by 6 bases and J by 8 bases, with 16 bases between them.

This chain links TRBV6-5 with TRBJ2-2; the match to TRBD2 covers 14 bases. Germline assignment: CDR1 MNHEY and CDR2 SVGAGI. Losses at the gene ends were 0 bases for V and 6 bases for J; bases not matched to a gene: 0. The CDR3 sequence is 16 residues long. CDR3 nucleotides: TGTGCCAGCAGTTACTCGACTAGCGGGGGGGCCGGGGAGCTGTTTTTT. Translated, it gives CASSYSTSGGAGELFF.

The gene calls are TRBV3-1 (or the pseudogene TRBV3-2) and TRBJ1-1, with D possibly TRBD1 on 6 matching bases. Trimming took off 5 bases at V and 0 bases at J, with 13 bases between the two ends. This CDR3 spans 15 amino acids. Per germline, CDR1 LGHDT and CDR2 YNNKEL (reference sequence). The CDR3 DNA sequence: TGTGCCAGCAGCTACAGGGTCGGATTGAACACTGAAGCTTTCTTT. This gives the protein CASSYRVGLNTEAFF.

There are a few counts of this clone. The V call is TRBV5-1, the J call TRBJ2-7; D may be TRBD1 (5 bases). V lost 2 bases and J 2 bases, leaving 11 bases between the germline ends. Looked up from germline, CDR1 is SGHRS and CDR2 is YFSETQ. CDR3 length: 14 residues. CDR3 region: CASSLRTGAYEQYF. DNA of the CDR3: TGCGCCAGCAGCTTACGAACAGGAGCCTACGAGCAGTACTTC. The full variable domain, completed using reference TRBV5-1 and TRBJ2-7, is KAGVTQTPRYLIKTRGQQVTLSCSPISGHRSVSWYQQTPGQGLQFLFEYFSETQRNKGNFPGRFSGRQFSNSRSEMNVSTLELGDSALYLCASSLRTGAYEQYFGPGTRLTVT.

In its sample, this clone was seen once. V is TRBV6-2 or TRBV6-3 and J is TRBJ2-7; D unresolved. The germline CDR1 and CDR2 sequences are MNHEY and SVGEGT. The CDR3 loop spans 11 amino acids. The V and J ends lost 5 bases and 3 bases respectively, with 5 bases between them. Here the CDR3 DNA reads TGTGCCAGCAGTACCTACTACGAGCAGTACTTC. It translates to CASSTYYEQYF.

This clone was found once. The genes are TRBV6-2 or TRBV6-3 and TRBJ2-3; 7 bases map to TRBD2. Germline lookup yields CDR1 MNHEY and CDR2 SVGEGT. The CDR3 has 15 amino acids. V shed 2 bases, J shed 4 bases, and the junction held 6 bases outside the gene matches. CDR3 protein: CASSYRREPSDTQYF. In nucleotides, the CDR3 is TGTGCCAGCAGTTACCGGCGGGAGCCCTCAGATACGCAGTATTTT.

The CDR3 loop is CATERQGPYNQPQHF. The CDR3 nucleotides read TGTGCCACCGAAAGACAGGGACCCTACAATCAGCCCCAGCATTTT. The V call is TRBV6-5, the J call TRBJ1-5; TRBD1 aligns across 7 bases. This CDR3 is built from 15 residues. Trimming removed 10 bases from V and 3 bases from J; junction bases left unmatched: 12. The germline V gene encodes CDR1 MNHEY and CDR2 SVGAGI.

The genes are TRBV7-9 and TRBJ1-1; D unclear. Germline values: CDR1 SEHNR, CDR2 FQNEAQ (reference sequence). The CDR3 has 13 residues. Trimming pared 5 bases from V and 5 bases from J, leaving 12 bases between. CDR3 sequence: CASSRMSETEAFF. CDR3 coding DNA: TGTGCCAGCAGCCGTATGAGCGAGACTGAAGCTTTCTTT.

The V and J genes are TRBV11-3 and TRBJ1-1, with 10 bases that match TRBD1. V lost 1 base and J lost 5; bases outside the gene matches: 7. The CDR3 loop spans 16 amino acids. Germline V CDR1 and CDR2: SGHNT, YENEEA. The CDR3 DNA follows: TGTGCCAGCAGCTTAGGACAGGGGGCGAGTCGGACTGAAGCTTTCTTT. Translation gives CASSLGQGASRTEAFF.

The rearrangement links TRBV18 to TRBJ1-1; D is unclear. Looked up from germline, CDR1 is KGHSH and CDR2 is LQKENI. This CDR3 has 14 residues. V lost 9 bases and J 0 bases, leaving 14 bases between the germline ends. CDR3 amino acids: CASSIASMNTEAFF. The DNA of the CDR3 is TGTGCCAGTTCCATAGCTAGCATGAACACTGAAGCTTTCTTT.

The V gene is TRBV2, the J gene TRBJ2-1, with D maybe TRBD2 (7 bases). Germline V gene sequence: CDR1 SNHLY, CDR2 FYNNEI. The CDR3 is 14 amino acids. V dropped 1 base and J dropped 8 bases, with 12 bases sitting between them. The CDR3 sequence: CASSEEGGRDEQFF. The CDR3 DNA follows: TGTGCCAGCAGTGAAGAGGGGGGGCGTGATGAGCAGTTCTTC.

In this sample, this clone turned up a few times. The DNA of the CDR3 is TGTGCCAGCAGTTATAGGCAGGGCAACTATGGCTACACCTTC. This codes for CASSYRQGNYGYTF. The chain uses TRBV6-5 and TRBJ1-2, with a possible D match to TRBD1 (5 bases). Between the trimmed V and J ends, which lost 3 bases and 2 bases, there was a span of 10 bases. Germline V CDR1 and CDR2: MNHEY, SVGAGI. There are 14 residues in the CDR3.

The chain joins TRBV24-1 to TRBJ2-7; D not resolved. Germline assignment: CDR1 KGHDR and CDR2 SFDVKD. Trimming stripped 7 bases from V and 1 base from J, with 22 bases between. CDR3 length: 17 amino acids. The CDR3 nucleotides read TGTGCCACCAGCCGAGAGCCCTCCGATGAGTCTTCCTACGAGCAGTACTTC. Residues: CATSREPSDESSYEQYF.

The gene calls are TRBV7-9 and TRBJ2-1; possible D gene TRBD2, 6 bases. V was clipped by 4 bases and J by 0 bases, with 13 bases between them. Germline values: CDR1 SEHNR, CDR2 FQNEAQ (reference sequence). CDR3 length equals 16 residues. This chain's CDR3 is CASSSYSGSSYNEQFF. The CDR3 DNA sequence: TGTGCCAGCAGCTCGTATAGCGGAAGCTCCTACAATGAGCAGTTCTTC.

This clone was detected once. The J gene is TRBJ1-3, the V gene TRBV6-5; no firm D call. In germline, CDR1 is MNHEY, CDR2 SVGAGI. V was clipped by 6 bases and J by 0 bases, with 9 bases between them. This CDR3 has 14 amino acids. The CDR3 bases are TGTGCCAGCAGAATTCTTCCCTCTGGAAACACCATATATTTT. Translation: CASRILPSGNTIYF.